The T cell receptor (beta chain) under discussion was sequenced for a study of cytomegalovirus exposure and HLA in healthy donors. General observations from the study: CMV serostatus was the only immune exposure information that was available. In a later analysis, HLA-C alleles had the fewest associated TCRs, DRB1 alleles the most.

Both 60 Vbeta primers and 13 Jbeta primers went into the PCR. Libraries were prepared by immunoSEQ multiplex PCR; TCRdb keeps only in-frame clonotypes and omits some of them. This table holds tens of thousands of clones, less than 80% found once. With 1 base removed from V and 8 bases from J, the gap between germline ends came to 8 bases. Germline values: CDR1 SGHNT, CDR2 YENEEA. CDR3 length: 12 amino acids. Regarding this clone: Its antigen is undetermined.

The chain combines TRBV11-3 with TRBJ1-1; D remains unclear. The receptor was isolated from a woman aged 45-65 years in good health and CMV-seropositive. Sequencing was performed on PBMCs. CDR3 protein: CASSLASGEAFF. Here the CDR3 DNA reads TGTGCCAGCAGCTTAGCTTCGGGGGAAGCTTTCTTT.